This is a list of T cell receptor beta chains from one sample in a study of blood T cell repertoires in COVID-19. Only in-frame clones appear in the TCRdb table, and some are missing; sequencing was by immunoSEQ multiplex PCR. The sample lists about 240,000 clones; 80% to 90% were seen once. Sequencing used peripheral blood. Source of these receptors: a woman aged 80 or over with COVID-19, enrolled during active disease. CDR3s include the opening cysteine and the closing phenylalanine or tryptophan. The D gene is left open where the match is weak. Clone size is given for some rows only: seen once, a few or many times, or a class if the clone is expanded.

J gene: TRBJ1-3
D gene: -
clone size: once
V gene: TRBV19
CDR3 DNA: TGTGCCAGTAGTCACCCGGGGTCCTCCTCTGGAAACACCATATATTTT
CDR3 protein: CASSHPGSSSGNTIYF

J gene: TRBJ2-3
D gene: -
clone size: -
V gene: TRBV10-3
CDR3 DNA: TGTGCCATCAGCGGGTCAGGCACAGATACGCAGTATTTT
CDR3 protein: CAISGSGTDTQYF

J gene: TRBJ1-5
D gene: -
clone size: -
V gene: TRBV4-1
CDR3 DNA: TGCGCCAGCAGCCAAGGCAGGGAGGGCCAGCCCCAGCATTTT
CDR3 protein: CASSQGREGQPQHF

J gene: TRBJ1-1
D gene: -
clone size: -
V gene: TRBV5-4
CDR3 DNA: TGTGCCAGCAGCTTGTTTTCCCAGAAGAACACTGAAGCTTTCTTT
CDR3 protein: CASSLFSQKNTEAFF

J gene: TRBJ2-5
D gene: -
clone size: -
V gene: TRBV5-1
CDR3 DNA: TGCGCCAGCAGCTTGGCTCTACCCGAAGAGACCCAGTACTTC
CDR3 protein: CASSLALPEETQYF

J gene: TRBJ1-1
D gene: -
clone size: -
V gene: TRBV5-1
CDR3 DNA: TGCGCCAGCAGCCCCCAGGCAGGTGAAGCTTTCTTT
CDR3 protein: CASSPQAGEAFF

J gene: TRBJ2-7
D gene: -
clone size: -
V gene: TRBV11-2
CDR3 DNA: TGTGCCAGCAGCGTCAACTGGAGCTCCTACGAGCAGTACTTC
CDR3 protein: CASSVNWSSYEQYF

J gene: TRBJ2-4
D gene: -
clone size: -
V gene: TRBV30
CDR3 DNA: TGTGCCTGGAGTGATAGGGACATAAACATTCAGTACTTC
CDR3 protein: CAWSDRDINIQYF

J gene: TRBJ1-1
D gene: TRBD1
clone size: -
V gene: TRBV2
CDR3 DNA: TGTGCCAGCAGGTCAGGGGGCGGCACTGAAGCTTTCTTT
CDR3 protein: CASRSGGGTEAFF

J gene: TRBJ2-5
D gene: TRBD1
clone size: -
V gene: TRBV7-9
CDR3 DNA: TGTGCCAGCAGCTTAGAGACAGGGCTCCAAGAGACCCAGTACTTC
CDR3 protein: CASSLETGLQETQYF

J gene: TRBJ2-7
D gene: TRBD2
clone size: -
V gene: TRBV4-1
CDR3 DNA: TGCGCCAGCAGCCCCCTATCTAGCGGGAGCTTCTACGAGCAGTACTTC
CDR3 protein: CASSPLSSGSFYEQYF

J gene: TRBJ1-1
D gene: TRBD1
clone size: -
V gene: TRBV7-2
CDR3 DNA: TGTGCCAGCAGCTTCACAGGGGCTCTTGAAGCTTTCTTT
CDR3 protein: CASSFTGALEAFF

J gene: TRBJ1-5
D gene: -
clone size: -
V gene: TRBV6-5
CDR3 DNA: TGTGCCAGCAGTTCCCGGGGGCGGGGGCAACACCAGCCCCAGCATTTT
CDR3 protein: CASSSRGRGQHQPQHF

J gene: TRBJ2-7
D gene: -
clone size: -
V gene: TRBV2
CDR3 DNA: TGTGCCAGCAGTGAATTCGGGGAGCAGTACTTC
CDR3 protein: CASSEFGEQYF

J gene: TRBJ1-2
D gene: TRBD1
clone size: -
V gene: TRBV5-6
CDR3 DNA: TGTGCCAGCAGCGGGACAGGGCAGGCCTATGGCTACACCTTC
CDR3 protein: CASSGTGQAYGYTF

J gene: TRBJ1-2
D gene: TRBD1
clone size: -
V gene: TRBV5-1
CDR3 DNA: TGCGCCAGCAGGGACAGGGGGCTTAACTATGGCTACACCTTC
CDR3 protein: CASRDRGLNYGYTF

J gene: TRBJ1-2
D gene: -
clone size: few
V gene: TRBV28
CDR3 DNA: TGTGCCAGCAGAAGCCCCCCTAACTATGGCTACACCTTC
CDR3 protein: CASRSPPNYGYTF

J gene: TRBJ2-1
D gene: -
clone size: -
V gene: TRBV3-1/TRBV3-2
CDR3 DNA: TGTGCCAGCAGCCTAGGGGATAAGCAGTTCTTC
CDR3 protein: CASSLGDKQFF

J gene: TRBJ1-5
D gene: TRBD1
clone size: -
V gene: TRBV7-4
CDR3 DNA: TGTGCCAGCAGCATATCACAGGGGGTTAGCAATCAGCCCCAGCATTTT
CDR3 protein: CASSISQGVSNQPQHF

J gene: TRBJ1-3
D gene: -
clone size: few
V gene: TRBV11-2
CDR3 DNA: TGTGCCAGCAGCAATAGTGGAAACACCATATATTTT
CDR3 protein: CASSNSGNTIYF

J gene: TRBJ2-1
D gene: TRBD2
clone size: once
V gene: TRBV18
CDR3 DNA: TGTGCCAGCTCAACGGGAGGCAATGAGCAGTTCTTC
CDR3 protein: CASSTGGNEQFF

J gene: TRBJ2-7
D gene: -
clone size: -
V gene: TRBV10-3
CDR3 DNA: TGTGCCATCAGTGAGAACAGATACGAGCAGTACTTC
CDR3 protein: CAISENRYEQYF

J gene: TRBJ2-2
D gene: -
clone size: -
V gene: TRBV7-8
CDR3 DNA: TGTGCCAGCAGCCTACTCCCCTCTTTTGGGGGAGGTACCGGGGAGCTGTTTTTT
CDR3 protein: CASSLLPSFGGGTGELFF

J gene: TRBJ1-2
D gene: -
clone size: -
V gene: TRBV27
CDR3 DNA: TGTGCCAGCAGTTTTTGGCAGGGTGCTGGCTACACCTTC
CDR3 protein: CASSFWQGAGYTF

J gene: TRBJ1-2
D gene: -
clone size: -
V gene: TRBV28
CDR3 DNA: TGTGCCAGCAGCCAGACATTTAACTATGGCTACACCTTC
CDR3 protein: CASSQTFNYGYTF

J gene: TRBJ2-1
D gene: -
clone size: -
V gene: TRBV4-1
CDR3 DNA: TGCGCCAGCAGCCAAGGGACAGTAGTCGACAATGAGCAGTTCTTC
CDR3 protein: CASSQGTVVDNEQFF

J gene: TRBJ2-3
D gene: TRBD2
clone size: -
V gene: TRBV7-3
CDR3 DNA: TGTGCCAGCAGCTTACACGGGAGGATCACAGATACGCAGTATTTT
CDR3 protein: CASSLHGRITDTQYF

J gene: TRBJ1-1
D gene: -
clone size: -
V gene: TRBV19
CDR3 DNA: TGTGCCAGTAGTATACCGGGACTGCAAGCTTTCTTT
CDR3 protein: CASSIPGLQAFF

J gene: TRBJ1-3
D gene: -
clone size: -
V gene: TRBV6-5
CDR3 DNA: TGTGCCAGCAGTTACGAGAACTCTGGAAACACCATATATTTT
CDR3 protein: CASSYENSGNTIYF

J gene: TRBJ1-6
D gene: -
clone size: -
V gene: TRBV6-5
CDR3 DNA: TGTGCCAGCAGTTTAGTAACACAGGGTAATTCACCCCTCCACTTT
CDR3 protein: CASSLVTQGNSPLHF

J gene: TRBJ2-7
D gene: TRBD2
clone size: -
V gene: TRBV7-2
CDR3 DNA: TGTGCCAGCAGCTTAGCGAAAGGAGCGGGGACCTACGAGCAGTACTTC
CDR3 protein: CASSLAKGAGTYEQYF

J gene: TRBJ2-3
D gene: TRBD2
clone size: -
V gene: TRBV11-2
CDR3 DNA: TGTGCCAGCAGCTTAGTGGTAGCGGGGCCCACAGATACGCAGTATTTT
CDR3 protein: CASSLVVAGPTDTQYF

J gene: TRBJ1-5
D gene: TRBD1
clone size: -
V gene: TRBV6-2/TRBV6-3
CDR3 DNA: TGTGCCAGCAGTCCGATTGACAGGGTTGATCAGCCCCAGCATTTT
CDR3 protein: CASSPIDRVDQPQHF

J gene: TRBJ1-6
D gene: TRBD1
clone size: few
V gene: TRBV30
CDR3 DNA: TGTGCCTGGAGATTCGGACAGGGGAATTCACCCCTCCACTTT
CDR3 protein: CAWRFGQGNSPLHF

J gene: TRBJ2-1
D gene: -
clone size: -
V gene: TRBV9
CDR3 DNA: TGTGCCAGCAGCGTAGAGGGGAGGTACGGCAATGAGCAGTTCTTC
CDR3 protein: CASSVEGRYGNEQFF

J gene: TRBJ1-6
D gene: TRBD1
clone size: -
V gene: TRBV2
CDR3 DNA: TGTGCCAGCAGTGGGGGACAGGGTCGGTCACCCCTCCACTTT
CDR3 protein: CASSGGQGRSPLHF

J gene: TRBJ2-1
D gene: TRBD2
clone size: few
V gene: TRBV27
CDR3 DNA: TGTGCCAGCAGTTCCCCTTCTAGCGGGGGGCCTGGGACAGGAGAGCAGTTCTTC
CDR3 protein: CASSSPSSGGPGTGEQFF

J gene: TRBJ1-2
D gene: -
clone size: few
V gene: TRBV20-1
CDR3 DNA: TGCAGTGCTAGTGGGACCAGGGAGGGAACCTATGGCTACACCTTC
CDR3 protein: CSASGTREGTYGYTF

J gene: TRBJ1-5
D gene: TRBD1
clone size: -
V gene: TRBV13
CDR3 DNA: TGTGCCAGCAGCTTAGGGGACAGGGACGCTCAGCCCCAGCATTTT
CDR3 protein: CASSLGDRDAQPQHF

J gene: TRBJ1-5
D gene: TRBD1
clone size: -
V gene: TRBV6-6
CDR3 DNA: TGTGCCAGCTCCCCAGGGGGGAGCAATCAGCCCCAGCATTTT
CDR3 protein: CASSPGGSNQPQHF

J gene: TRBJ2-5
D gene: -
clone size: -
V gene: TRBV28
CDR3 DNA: TGTGCCAGCATGTCTCCTGCGAAGGGGCAAGAGACCCAGTACTTC
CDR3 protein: CASMSPAKGQETQYF

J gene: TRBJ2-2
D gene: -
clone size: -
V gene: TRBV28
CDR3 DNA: TGTGCCAGCAATAAGTCCAGGGGCGGCACCGGGGAGCTGTTTTTT
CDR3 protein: CASNKSRGGTGELFF